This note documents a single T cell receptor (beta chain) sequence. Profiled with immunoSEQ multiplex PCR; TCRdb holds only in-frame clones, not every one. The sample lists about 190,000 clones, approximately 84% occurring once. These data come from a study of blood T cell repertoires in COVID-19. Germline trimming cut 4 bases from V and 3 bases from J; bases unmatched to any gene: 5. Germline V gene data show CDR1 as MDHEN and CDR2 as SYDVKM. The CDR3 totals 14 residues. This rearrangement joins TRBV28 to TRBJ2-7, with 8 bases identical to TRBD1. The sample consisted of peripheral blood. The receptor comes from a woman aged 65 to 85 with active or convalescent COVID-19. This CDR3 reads CASSWAGGDYEQYF. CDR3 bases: TGTGCCAGCAGTTGGGCAGGGGGCGACTACGAGCAGTACTTC.